This T cell receptor (beta chain) was sequenced in a study of blood T cell repertoires in COVID-19. For the study at large: COVID-19 samples from acute and convalescent phases originated in the United States, Italy and Spain.

Authors' analysis steps: Estimation of nucleated cell counts was performed using reference gene primer amplification. The table came from immunoSEQ multiplex PCR; TCRdb's copy has only in-frame clones and leaves some out. V and J calls and clone size follow that table, whereas D and trimming were derived from the DNA. The sample yields approximately 200,000 clones, roughly nine tenths seen once. In germline, CDR1 is ENHRY, CDR2 SYGVKD. This CDR3 contains 13 residues. V lost 7 bases and J 10 bases, leaving 17 bases between the germline ends. V gene TRBV10-3 combines with J gene TRBJ2-1; weak D call: TRBD1 (6 bases). The sequence was obtained from a man aged 65-85 years with active or convalescent COVID-19. The sequenced sample was peripheral blood. The CDR3 sequence: CAITRQDRDEQFF. CDR3 bases: TGTGCCATCACCCGACAGGACCGCGACGAGCAGTTCTTC.